A single TCR beta chain is shown here with its context. Its antigen is still unknown. Per-base qualities were not stored, and no clone one base away is much larger. The sample is drawn from a study of cytomegalovirus exposure and HLA in healthy donors (dated by TCRdb to 2016 to 2017). As for the study more broadly: According to a later analysis, the 120 validation repertoires were produced on the same platform as the 666 repertoires of the first cohort. High-throughput TCR immunosequencing, statistical association of individual TCRs with disease status, and machine learning were combined to predict cytomegalovirus infection status. The study was designed to test whether signatures of past pathogen exposure could be identified by cataloging public T cell receptors. A separate validation cohort of some 130 different subjects was used in addition to the roughly 720-subject first cohort.

What the authors observed across the whole study: The authors suggested that the approach could potentially be extended to other disease states and immunological phenotypes. In both the original and validation cohorts, the classifier was reported to diagnose cytomegalovirus status with high specificity and sensitivity. A later analysis lacked HLA typing for the validation cohort, so it scored co-occurrence in that cohort across all 120 or so repertoires. In vitro tests confirmed that a few of the cytomegalovirus-associated TCR beta chains recognize cytomegalovirus antigens. A total of about 180 TCR beta chains were listed by the study as associated with cytomegalovirus. Across donors, most TCR sequences were observed very rarely, whereas some public TCRs were present in many individuals. Of the cluster scores, 85% to 95% were above 0 in a later analysis, which found that TCRs clustered in the first cohort also tended to co-occur in the 130 or so validation repertoires.

Donors formed part of the validation cohort, which comprised over a hundred subjects and was distinct from the first cohort of under 850 subjects. Libraries came from the immunoSEQ multiplex PCR assay. From the authors' description of their analysis: To diagnose cytomegalovirus status from the catalog of TCR beta chain sequences, a statistical classification framework was built. Held by TCRdb, this immuneACCESS table contains in-frame sequences only and omits some clones. Under half of the omission traces to an unresolved V gene where checked; the cause of the rest is unknown. V, J and clone size are those of that table, while D and trimming were read from the DNA. In all, the sample holds fewer than 250,000 clones, and 80% to 90% of those were seen once. The leading ten clones occupy about 3% of the sample. Measured from the cysteine to the phenylalanine, the CDR3 is 15 residues long. This entry keeps only the CDR3 DNA: 45 bases, framed from base 1. Looking up the germline V gene (reference sequence) yields CDR1 MNHEY and CDR2 SMNVEV. V is reduced by 6 bases and J by 6 bases, leaving a spacing of 17 bases between them.

Material: PBMCs. The chain is encoded by TRBV27 joined to TRBJ2-2, with the D segment identity uncertain. The receptor was isolated from a man aged 18-30 years in good health and CMV-seronegative. The CDR3 has the sequence CASSKKALVAGELFF. The bases read TGTGCCAGCAGCAAAAAGGCTCTAGTCGCCGGGGAGCTGTTTTTT.